The 16 T cell receptor beta chains listed next were all sequenced from one sample in a study of cytomegalovirus exposure and HLA in healthy donors. Profiling relied on immunoSEQ multiplex PCR, and the TCRdb table lists in-frame clones only, not all of them. The sample yields some 140,000 clones, just under 90% seen once. The sequencing input was PBMCs. These receptors all stem from a woman aged 25 to 45 in good health and CMV-seropositive.

This clone was seen a handful of times. This chain links TRBV11-2 with TRBJ2-7, with TRBD1 as a possible D gene (6 bases). The CDR3 length is 17 residues. In germline, CDR1 is SGHAT, CDR2 FQNNGV. Trimming took off 3 bases at V and 1 base at J, with 19 bases between the two ends. CDR3 amino acids: CASSFKTWGQGSYEQYF. The DNA of the CDR3 is TGTGCCAGCAGCTTCAAAACGTGGGGTCAGGGGTCCTACGAGCAGTACTTC. Full variable domain (remainder filled in from reference TRBV11-2 and TRBJ2-7): EAGVAQSPRYKIIEKRQSVAFWCNPISGHATLYWYQQILGQGPKLLIQFQNNGVVDDSQLPKDRFSAERLKGVDSTLKIQPAKLEDSAVYLCASSFKTWGQGSYEQYFGPGTRLTVT.

The chain is built from TRBV18 and TRBJ2-3, with 7 bases identical to TRBD1. Unmatched junction bases numbered 9, after V lost 3 bases and J lost 3 bases. CDR1 is KGHSH and CDR2 is LQKENI in the germline V gene. The CDR3 is 16 residues long. CDR3 sequence (DNA): TGTGCCAGCTCACCGGACCAACTGACAGGGACAGATACGCAGTATTTT. The encoded protein is CASSPDQLTGTDTQYF.

This rearrangement joins TRBV28 to TRBJ2-7; D uncertain. The CDR3 consists of 11 residues. Germline loops: CDR1 MDHEN, CDR2 SYDVKM. The V gene lost 3 bases and the J gene lost 5 bases, with 5 bases spanning the gap. CDR3 sequence reads: CASSLRHEQYF. The DNA for the CDR3 is TGTGCCAGCAGTTTGAGGCACGAGCAGTACTTC.

This sequence joins TRBV28 and TRBJ2-7; 9 bases match TRBD1. The CDR3 spans 15 residues. From germline, CDR1 is MDHEN and CDR2 SYDVKM. V was pared by 6 bases and J by 3 bases, with 9 bases of the junction left unmatched. Here the CDR3 reads CASRGGQGYLYEQYF. For the CDR3, the DNA is TGTGCCAGCAGGGGGGGACAGGGTTACCTCTACGAGCAGTACTTC.

The J gene is TRBJ1-5, the V gene TRBV2, with 8 bases matching TRBD1. Unmatched junction bases numbered 2, after V lost 3 bases and J lost 1 base. The CDR3 totals 15 residues. CDR1 SNHLY and CDR2 FYNNEI come from the germline V gene. CDR3 amino acids: CASSDRTGSNQPQHF. The CDR3 DNA reads as TGTGCCAGCAGTGACCGGACAGGGAGCAATCAGCCCCAGCATTTT.

The V and J genes are TRBV27 and TRBJ1-1, with D uncertain. The CDR3 runs to 15 residues. Trimming stripped 3 bases from V and 0 bases from J, with 11 bases between. Looked up from germline, CDR1 is MNHEY and CDR2 is SMNVEV (reference sequence). CDR3 sequence (DNA): TGTGCCAGCAGTTTGGTGGGCAGAGTGAACACTGAAGCTTTCTTT. Translating it yields CASSLVGRVNTEAFF.

The CDR3 region has the DNA TGTGCCAGCAGTCAACCCGGGACAGGGAGACTATACTTC. Amino acid sequence: CASSQPGTGRLYF. The chain is built from TRBV28 and TRBJ2-7, with TRBD1 matching 9 bases. This CDR3 has 13 amino acids. Germline values: CDR1 MDHEN, CDR2 SYDVKM. V shed 5 bases, J shed 13 bases, and the junction held 12 bases outside the gene matches.

This clone turned up a few times. V gene TRBV5-1 combines with J gene TRBJ1-2, with D perhaps matching TRBD1 (5 bases). Germline CDR1 SGHRS, CDR2 YFSETQ. This CDR3 spans 14 amino acids. Trimming shortened V by 4 bases and J by 4 bases, and 14 bases separated the two germline ends. Here the CDR3 DNA reads TGCGCCAGCAGCACAACGACAGCCGGCTATGGCTACACCTTC. It is translated as CASSTTTAGYGYTF.

This clone was found once. Other DNA sequences in this sample translate to the same CDR3. This rearrangement joins TRBV11-2 to TRBJ2-1, with D unclear. The CDR3 is 14 residues long. Germline V CDR1 and CDR2: SGHAT, FQNNGV. V was shortened by 2 bases and J by 0 bases, with 5 bases between the two germline ends. The chain's CDR3 is CASSLISSYNEQFF. CDR3 in DNA: TGTGCCAGCAGCTTAATTAGCTCCTACAATGAGCAGTTCTTC.

The chain carries TRBV28 and TRBJ1-2, with a tentative D call TRBD1 (5 bases). The germline V gene has CDR1 MDHEN and CDR2 SYDVKM. V lost 3 bases to trimming and J lost 8 bases, with 13 bases between them. This CDR3 is 13 amino acids long. CDR3 nucleotides: TGTGCCAGCAGTTTTCTCGCGGGGCTAGGCTACACCTTC. It specifies CASSFLAGLGYTF.

This chain joins TRBV15 and TRBJ2-1, with TRBD2 matching over 12 bases. The trim removed 5 bases at V and 13 bases at J, leaving 6 bases unmatched. This CDR3 contains 13 residues. Germline V gene sequence: CDR1 LNHNV, CDR2 YYDKDF (reference sequence). The CDR3 reads CATSARTSGDQFF. The CDR3 bases are TGTGCCACCAGCGCTAGGACTAGCGGGGATCAGTTCTTC.

The count of this clone is one. This rearrangement joins TRBV6-6 to TRBJ1-1; D gene ambiguous. This CDR3 region has 13 residues. Deletions cut 7 bases from V and 0 bases from J, with 9 bases between. From germline, CDR1 is MNHNY and CDR2 SVGAGI (reference sequence). For the CDR3, the DNA is TGTGCCAGCACTCGGTCCCTGAACACTGAAGCTTTCTTT. This encodes CASTRSLNTEAFF.

The chain recombines TRBV5-8 with TRBJ1-4; no reliable D call. The CDR3 runs to 15 residues. Germline V lookup: CDR1 SGHTS, CDR2 YDEGEE. V was cut by 6 bases and J by 0 bases, with 12 bases left in between. In nucleotides, the CDR3 is TGTGCCAGCACCGCCCAGGTGGCAACTAATGAAAAACTGTTTTTT. Translation: CASTAQVATNEKLFF.

This chain links TRBV6-6 with TRBJ2-5; maybe TRBD2 (6 bases). The CDR3 runs 15 residues. Trimming cost V 4 bases and J 5 bases, with 17 bases left between them. Germline CDR1 is MNHNY and CDR2 is SVGAGI (reference sequence). This chain's CDR3 is CASSWGLAKGETQYF. As DNA, the CDR3 is TGTGCCAGCAGTTGGGGACTCGCTAAGGGGGAGACCCAGTACTTC.

V and J are TRBV7-9 and TRBJ2-1, with D tentatively TRBD1 (6 bases). Germline CDR1 and CDR2: SEHNR and FQNEAQ (reference sequence). Trimming pared 5 bases from V and 2 bases from J, leaving 10 bases between. The CDR3 covers 14 residues. In nucleotides, the CDR3 is TGTGCCAGCAGCCTACAGGGCGCCTACAATGAGCAGTTCTTC. It encodes CASSLQGAYNEQFF.

This clone was detected a few times. The chain combines TRBV7-9 with TRBJ1-2, with D maybe TRBD1 (5 bases). Trimming pared 0 bases from V and 1 base from J, leaving 18 bases between. The CDR3 has 18 amino acids. CDR1 SEHNR and CDR2 FQNEAQ come from the germline V gene (reference sequence). CDR3 protein: CASSLALPGRRVNYGYTF. The CDR3 DNA follows: TGTGCCAGCAGCTTAGCCCTCCCGGGGCGGAGGGTTAACTATGGCTACACCTTC.